Shown below are 8 T cell receptor beta chains from a single sample sequenced in a study of CD8 T cells in Susac syndrome. A quantity of 0.5 to 1 ug RNA underwent reverse transcription using random hexamers. Via MiXCR, TCRdb re-called the immunoSEQ multiplex PCR reads, giving one row per CDR3 protein. This table has about 140,000 distinct CDR3 sequences, 94% appearing once. The sequenced sample consisted of CD8+ T cells from PBMCs. All receptors derive from a human donor in good health.

The chain links TRBV4-2 to TRBJ2-4, with TRBD1 as a possible D gene (6 bases). The CDR3 covers 13 residues. Germline assignment: CDR1 LGHNA and CDR2 YNFKEQ. V was shortened by 0 bases and J by 7 bases, with 7 bases between the two germline ends. CDR3 in DNA: TGTGCCAGCAGCCAAGAGGGGGCCAACATTCAGTACTTC. It specifies CASSQEGANIQYF.

This clonotype has only a few counts. This chain uses TRBV12-3 or TRBV12-4 with TRBJ2-5; D not certain. The CDR3 spans 12 residues. V lost 5 bases, J lost 5 bases, and 9 bases lay in between. CDR3 sequence reads: CASSPPRETQYF. The DNA for the CDR3 is TGTGCCAGCAGTCCCCCCAGGGAGACCCAGTACTTC.

V is TRBV27 and J is TRBJ2-1; no clear D. The CDR3 covers 16 residues. Germline V gene data show CDR1 as MNHEY and CDR2 as SMNVEV (reference sequence). Deletions cut 3 bases from V and 3 bases from J, with 15 bases between. The CDR3 spells CASSFVSSLVYNEQFF. The CDR3 DNA follows: TGTGCCAGCAGTTTCGTCTCGTCGCTAGTCTACAATGAGCAGTTCTTC.

V usage is TRBV4-3 and J usage is TRBJ2-3; TRBD2 matches at 7 bases. CDR1 is LGHNA and CDR2 is YSLEER in the germline V gene. This CDR3 is 16 amino acids long. The V segment lost 0 bases and the J segment 0 bases; nucleotides outside the gene matches: 3. The CDR3 bases are TGCGCCAGCAGCCAAGAACTAGCGCCAAGCACAGATACGCAGTATTTT. This translates into CASSQELAPSTDTQYF.

The rearrangement links TRBV20-1 to TRBJ2-3, with 11 bases that match TRBD1. The CDR3 contains 15 residues. From germline, CDR1 is DFQATT and CDR2 SNEGSKA (reference sequence). The V gene end was trimmed by 7 bases and the J gene end by 2 bases; junction bases not matched to a gene: 8. The CDR3 loop reads CSVSRTGGFTDTQYF. CDR3 in DNA: TGCAGTGTAAGCCGGACAGGGGGCTTCACAGATACGCAGTATTTT.

This chain links TRBV30 with TRBJ2-7; 11 bases match TRBD2. Trimming cost V 1 base and J 4 bases; bases outside gene matches: 9. The CDR3 loop spans 16 amino acids. Germline V CDR1 and CDR2: GTSNPN, SVGIG (reference sequence). The DNA for the CDR3 is TGTGCCTGGAGTGACTTGCCTCCTAGCGGGAGGTACGAGCAGTACTTC. Translating it yields CAWSDLPPSGRYEQYF.

The chain employs TRBV30 and TRBJ2-7, with 8 nucleotides matching TRBD2. Germline CDR1 is GTSNPN and CDR2 is SVGIG (reference sequence). This CDR3 is 13 amino acids long. J was trimmed by 3 bases and V by 1 base; bases with no gene match: 2. The CDR3 coding sequence is TGTGCCTGGAGTGGGGGACTAGTCTACGAGCAGTACTTC. Its protein is CAWSGGLVYEQYF.

The CDR3 loop is CASARGTTEAFF. As DNA, the CDR3 is TGTGCCAGTGCCAGGGGGACCACTGAAGCTTTCTTT. The V and J genes are TRBV13 and TRBJ1-1, with 7 nucleotides matching TRBD1. Unmatched junction bases numbered 5, after V lost 9 bases and J lost 4 bases. The CDR3 runs 12 residues. CDR1 and CDR2 from the germline V gene are PRHDT and FYEKMQ (reference sequence).